These 10 T cell receptor beta chains share one sample of origin, sequenced in a study of CD8 T cells in Susac syndrome. RNA, at about 0.45 to 1 ug, was reverse transcribed with random hexamers. TCRdb called the immunoSEQ multiplex PCR reads again in MiXCR, with one record for every CDR3 protein. The sample yields around 80,000 distinct CDR3 sequences, around 94% seen once. Input material: CD8+ T cells from PBMCs. All receptors come from a human donor with Susac syndrome.

This clonotype has only a few counts. J is TRBJ1-1 and V is TRBV28; no clear D. Germline V gene sequence: CDR1 MDHEN, CDR2 SYDVKM. Trimming took 2 bases from V and 5 from J, leaving 6 bases between them. The CDR3 totals 12 residues. For the CDR3, the DNA is TGTGCCAGCAGTTTAGGGAGAACTGAAGCTTTCTTT. This translates into CASSLGRTEAFF. Complete variable domain (other parts from reference TRBV28 and TRBJ1-1): DVKVTQSSRYLVKRTGEKVFLECVQDMDHENMFWYRQDPGLGLRLIYFSYDVKMKEKGDIPEGYSVSREKKERFSLILESASTNQTSMYLCASSLGRTEAFFGQGTRLTVV.

The chain joins TRBV28 to TRBJ2-2; D is unresolved. V lost 4 bases to trimming and J lost 10 bases, with 7 bases between them. CDR1 and CDR2 (germline): MDHEN, SYDVKM. The length of the CDR3 is 11 residues. The CDR3, as DNA: TGTGCCAGCAGTTCCGGCTCGGAGCTGTTTTTT. Its protein product is CASSSGSELFF.

This sequence joins TRBV2 and TRBJ2-5; 8 bases agree with TRBD2. The CDR3 covers 15 residues. CDR1 is SNHLY, CDR2 FYNNEI, per germline. V trimming: 1 base; J trimming: 5 bases; junction bases outside the gene matches: 6. CDR3 region: CASSEGLAGHETQYF. CDR3 sequence (DNA): TGTGCCAGCAGTGAAGGGCTAGCGGGCCACGAGACCCAGTACTTC. The entire variable domain, with the rest obtained from reference TRBV2 and TRBJ2-5, is as follows: EPEVTQTPSHQVTQMGQEVILRCVPISNHLYFYWYRQILGQKVEFLVSFYNNEISEKSEIFDDQFSVERPDGSNFTLKIRSTKLEDSAMYFCASSEGLAGHETQYFGPGTRLLVL.

The rearrangement joins TRBV9 to TRBJ2-4; 8 nucleotides match TRBD2. V gave up 3 bases and J gave up 0 bases; unmatched junction bases: 5. Germline loops: CDR1 SGDLS, CDR2 YYNGEE. This CDR3 is built from 16 residues. CDR3 sequence reads: CASSGAGGGAKNIQYF. The CDR3, as DNA: TGTGCCAGCAGCGGCGCCGGGGGGGGAGCCAAAAACATTCAGTACTTC.

The chain is built from TRBV5-1 and TRBJ2-7; D not resolved. V was clipped by 0 bases and J by 5 bases, with 9 bases between them. Germline-derived CDR1 and CDR2 are SGHRS and YFSETQ. CDR3 length: 13 amino acids. The CDR3 spells CASSLAVRHEQYF. The CDR3 nucleotides read TGCGCCAGCAGCTTGGCGGTTCGCCACGAGCAGTACTTC.

The chain is built from TRBV12-3 or TRBV12-4 and TRBJ2-1; 7 bases match TRBD1. The CDR3 covers 15 residues. The V gene end was trimmed by 6 bases and the J gene end by 0 bases; junction bases not matched to a gene: 5. Here the CDR3 DNA reads TGTGCCAGCAGACAGGACAGGAGCTCCTACAATGAGCAGTTCTTC. Amino acids: CASRQDRSSYNEQFF.

The V gene is TRBV13, the J gene TRBJ2-3; no reliable D call. Germline V gene lookup returns CDR1 PRHDT and CDR2 FYEKMQ (reference sequence). With 3 bases removed from V and 3 bases from J, the gap between germline ends came to 4 bases. The CDR3 is 12 amino acids. In DNA, the CDR3 is TGTGCCAGCAGCTTCATTACAGATACGCAGTATTTT. Residues: CASSFITDTQYF.

The chain carries TRBV5-1 and TRBJ2-7, with D tentatively TRBD2 (6 bases). Trimming took 3 bases from V and 1 from J, leaving 8 bases between them. The CDR3 has 13 residues. Germline V gene data show CDR1 as SGHRS and CDR2 as YFSETQ. The CDR3 region has the DNA TGCGCCAGCAGCTGGGGGACTTCCTACGAGCAGTACTTC. Its protein is CASSWGTSYEQYF.

The chain employs TRBV9 and TRBJ2-7, with TRBD2 identical over 10 bases. V shed 3 bases and J 1 base; nucleotides not matched to a gene: 4. The CDR3 runs 15 residues. Germline loops: CDR1 SGDLS, CDR2 YYNGEE. DNA of the CDR3: TGTGCCAGCAGCGCCGGGACTAGCGTTTCCTACGAGCAGTACTTC. The encoded protein is CASSAGTSVSYEQYF.

V and J are TRBV13 and TRBJ2-7; a possible D gene is TRBD2 (5 bases). The length of the CDR3 is 13 residues. The germline V gene encodes CDR1 PRHDT and CDR2 FYEKMQ (reference sequence). The ends were cut back, 2 bases at V and 7 bases at J, with 12 bases in the middle. CDR3 in DNA: TGTGCCAGCAGCTTATTGAGGAGCGGTGAGCAGTACTTC. This codes for CASSLLRSGEQYF.